This T cell receptor (beta chain) emerged from a study of cytomegalovirus exposure and HLA in healthy donors. Whole-study findings and limits: Reported findings show TCR beta sequences accurately forecast HLA-A and HLA-B alleles in most subjects. Per published reports, the classifier diagnosed cytomegalovirus status with high specificity and sensitivity. The authors judged a highly shared variant cluster likely a sequencing artifact. A later analysis linked a missense variant in DCLRE1C to the trimming of TCR beta V and J genes.

The CDR3 is made up of 15 amino acids. The germline V gene encodes CDR1 LNHDA and CDR2 SQIVND (reference sequence). With respect to this clone: The antigen is undetermined. Sequence at one end of the junction differs from germline and may be a read error.

With 60 Vbeta and 13 Jbeta primers, the PCR was carried out. Sequenced by immunoSEQ multiplex PCR; TCRdb stores in-frame clones only, minus some. This sample yields 160,000 or so clones, of which 80% to 90% are seen a single time; less than 2% belongs to the top ten. This TCR was recovered from a man younger than 35 in good health and CMV-seronegative. The chain recombines TRBV19 with TRBJ1-2; 7 nucleotides match TRBD1. The sample comprised PBMCs. In DNA form, the CDR3 reads TGTGCCAGTACTATAACAGGGGACTCTTCCTATGGCTACACCTTC. Residues: CASTITGDSSYGYTF. The entire variable domain, with the rest obtained from reference TRBV19 and TRBJ1-2, is as follows: DGGITQSPKYLFRKEGQNVTLSCEQNLNHDAMYWYRQDPGQGLRLIYYSQIVNDFQKGDIAEGYSVSREKKESFPLTVTSAQKNPTAFYLCASTITGDSSYGYTFGSGTRLTVV.